This T cell receptor (beta chain) derives from a study of technical replicates of blood from a handful of donors. Profiling relied on immunoSEQ multiplex PCR, and the TCRdb table lists in-frame clones only, not all of them. Found here are approximately 100,000 clones, approximately 95% of them singletons; the top ten hold over 0.2%. With V trimmed by 2 bases and J by 0 bases, 0 bases remained unmatched. CDR3 size: 15 residues. Germline CDR1 and CDR2: SGHRS and YFSETQ. This chain uses TRBV5-1 with TRBJ1-4; TRBD1 aligns across 8 bases. The sample taken for sequencing was T cells isolated from PBMCs. The clonotype originates from a human donor in good health. The CDR3 is CASSLQGATNEKLFF. The DNA for the CDR3 is TGCGCCAGCAGCTTACAGGGGGCAACTAATGAAAAACTGTTTTTT.